The rows below give T cell receptor beta chains drawn from one sample of a study of identical twins. TCRdb itself ran the 5' RACE reads through MiXCR, one entry per CDR3 protein. The table has 470,000 or so distinct CDR3 sequences, approximately 24% seen once. The same sample was also studied in work on T cells expressing NK-cell markers.

The specimen sequenced was CD4+ T cells sorted from blood. These receptor sequences come from a young woman in good health. Each CDR3 is given with its conserved first and last residue. D genes are given only for firm matches. Only part of the rows carry a size: once, few, many, or a class if the clone is expanded.

D	size	J	V	CDR3	DNA
TRBD2	few	TRBJ2-3	TRBV6-5	CASSYSYGLAGGSDTQYF	TGTGCCAGCAGTTACTCGTACGGGCTAGCGGGAGGTTCAGATACGCAGTATTTT
TRBD2	-	TRBJ2-7	TRBV20-1	CSARIWRTSGIYEQYF	TGCAGTGCTAGGATATGGAGGACTAGCGGGATCTACGAGCAGTACTTC
-	many	TRBJ2-3	TRBV7-2	CASSSIRTDTQYF	TGTGCCAGCAGCTCGATCCGGACAGATACGCAGTATTTT
-	-	TRBJ2-5	TRBV30	CAWRERLGTGRLAQYF	TGTGCCTGGAGGGAACGACTCGGGACTGGCCGTTTGGCCCAGTACTTC
TRBD2	-	TRBJ2-3	TRBV7-2	CASSLVAGEGDTQYF	TGTGCCAGCAGCTTAGTAGCGGGAGAAGGGGATACGCAGTATTTT
-	few	TRBJ2-3	TRBV9	CASSVAGVADTQYF	TGTGCCAGCAGCGTAGCGGGGGTTGCAGATACGCAGTATTTT
TRBD1	few	TRBJ2-3	TRBV5-1	CASSLRGQADTQYF	TGCGCCAGCAGCTTAAGGGGGCAGGCAGATACGCAGTATTTT
-	-	TRBJ2-1	TRBV7-3	CASSWLGGSYNEQFF	TGTGCCAGCAGCTGGTTGGGGGGATCCTACAATGAGCAGTTCTTC
-	few	TRBJ1-2	TRBV2	CASTRLGDGYGYTF	TGTGCCAGCACTAGGTTGGGGGATGGCTATGGCTACACCTTC
-	-	TRBJ2-4	TRBV12-3/TRBV12-4	CASSLSGFLVKNIQYF	TGTGCCAGCAGTTTATCAGGGTTTTTGGTCAAAAACATTCAGTACTTC
-	-	TRBJ1-1	TRBV3-1	CASSVNGGTEAFF	TGTGCCAGCAGCGTAAATGGGGGCACTGAAGCTTTCTTT
-	-	TRBJ2-3	TRBV9	CASSVAPDNTDTQYF	TGTGCCAGCAGCGTAGCTCCGGACAACACAGATACGCAGTATTTT
TRBD1	few	TRBJ2-7	TRBV5-1	CASSNPGRGNEQYF	TGCGCCAGCAGCAATCCGGGCAGGGGGAACGAGCAGTACTTC
-	-	TRBJ2-2	TRBV12-3/TRBV12-4	CASSTKLGGTGELFF	TGTGCCAGCAGTACGAAACTAGGTGGCACCGGGGAGCTGTTTTTT
-	-	TRBJ1-2	TRBV5-1	CASSLDQANYGYTF	TGCGCCAGCAGCTTGGACCAGGCTAACTATGGCTACACCTTC
TRBD2	few	TRBJ2-1	TRBV24-1	CATSDLVAGGSGEQFF	TGTGCCACCAGTGATTTGGTAGCGGGAGGGTCCGGTGAGCAGTTCTTC
-	few	TRBJ2-4	TRBV20-1	CSALLGLAKNIQYF	TGCAGTGCTCTGCTAGGTTTAGCCAAAAACATTCAGTACTTC
TRBD2	many	TRBJ2-7	TRBV10-3	CAISETSVVHEQYF	TGTGCCATCAGTGAGACTAGCGTTGTTCACGAGCAGTACTTC
TRBD2	-	TRBJ2-7	TRBV20-1	CSAETSGRWEQYF	TGCAGTGCTGAGACTAGCGGGAGGTGGGAGCAGTACTTC
-	-	TRBJ2-1	TRBV27	CASSRQGPYNEQFF	TGTGCCAGCAGTAGGCAGGGACCCTACAATGAGCAGTTCTTC
TRBD2	few	TRBJ2-1	TRBV3-1	CASTGTRKEQFF	TGTGCCAGCACCGGGACTAGGAAGGAGCAGTTCTTC
TRBD2	-	TRBJ2-3	TRBV13	CASSLYQVWSGKEDTQYF	TGTGCCAGCAGCTTATACCAGGTGTGGAGCGGGAAGGAGGATACGCAGTATTTT
-	-	TRBJ2-1	TRBV29-1	CSVVLIHEQFF	TGCAGCGTTGTTTTGATCCATGAGCAGTTCTTC